The present TCR beta chain was sequenced within a study of blood T cell repertoires in COVID-19. Study overall: The samples span acute and convalescent COVID-19 from the United States, Italy and Spain.

The germline V gene has CDR1 SGHAT and CDR2 FQNNGV. This CDR3 spans 11 amino acids. Trimming removed 5 bases from V and 10 bases from J, with 11 bases in between. Authors' analysis steps: Estimation of nucleated cell counts was performed using reference gene primer amplification. Some clones are missing from TCRdb's copy, which holds only in-frame ones; the method was immunoSEQ multiplex PCR. The DNA was the basis for D and trimming; V, J and clone size are from that table. The table shows 270,000 or so clones, with about 85% occurring only once. The specimen was peripheral blood. The sequence came from a human donor in a cohort sampled during active COVID-19. The rearrangement joins TRBV11-2 to TRBJ1-1; tentatively, D is TRBD1 (5 bases). DNA for the CDR3: TGTGCCAGCAGCCCCGGGACTCGAGCTTTCTTT. It codes for CASSPGTRAFF.